This TCR beta chain originates from a study of shared clonotypes between healthy human individuals. Study-wide background: A couple of female and a few male donors aged 18 to 49 were enrolled.

In germline, CDR1 is MNHEY, CDR2 SMNVEV (reference sequence). V was shortened by 8 bases and J by 4 bases, with 9 bases between the two germline ends. The CDR3 runs to 12 residues. Terminally differentiated effector memory CD45RA+ cells were left out of the naive CD8 fraction, which was CD45RO-negative and positively selected for CCR7. Method: immunoSEQ multiplex PCR; TCRdb's copy keeps in-frame clones and lacks some. The sample yields about 2.1 million clones, 85% to 95% seen once. The chain is built from TRBV27 and TRBJ2-1, with D uncertain. This TCR came from a man aged 18 to 30 in good health. Some clones in this sample may be carry-over from other donors' samples. The sample taken for sequencing was naive CD8+ T cells from PBMCs. The CDR3 spells CASVGLYNEQFF. In nucleotides, the CDR3 is TGTGCCAGCGTTGGATTATACAATGAGCAGTTCTTC.